One and the same sample provided the 28 T cell receptor beta chains below, sequenced in a study of cytomegalovirus exposure and HLA in healthy donors. Primers: 60 Vbeta forward and 13 Jbeta reverse. Sequencing used immunoSEQ multiplex PCR; TCRdb keeps in-frame clones, though not all of them. The profile covers fewer than 300,000 clones, with around 86% appearing a single time and roughly 4% taken by the ten largest. Specimen: PBMCs. These receptors all stem from a man aged 40-50 years in good health and CMV-seropositive.

This clone was observed a single time. The chain links TRBV2 to TRBJ2-6, with D maybe TRBD1 (5 bases). The length of the CDR3 is 15 residues. V dropped 6 bases and J dropped 0 bases, with 9 bases sitting between them. Germline assignment: CDR1 SNHLY and CDR2 FYNNEI. CDR3 in DNA: TGTGCCAGCAGACAGGTGCTCTCTGGGGCCAACGTCCTGACTTTC. It yields the protein CASRQVLSGANVLTF.

V and J are TRBV9 and TRBJ1-2, with a tentative D call TRBD1 (5 bases). Between the trimmed V and J ends, which lost 1 base and 3 bases, there was a span of 13 bases. CDR1 and CDR2 (germline): SGDLS, YYNGEE. This CDR3 has 15 amino acids. The CDR3 protein is CASSVREKGDYGYTF. The CDR3 DNA reads as TGTGCCAGCAGCGTAAGGGAAAAAGGGGACTATGGCTACACCTTC.

V gene TRBV28 combines with J gene TRBJ2-3; tentatively, D is TRBD2 (5 bases). Trimming shortened V by 7 bases and J by 6 bases, and 8 bases separated the two germline ends. The CDR3 totals 11 residues. The germline V gene has CDR1 MDHEN and CDR2 SYDVKM. The CDR3 coding sequence is TGTGCCAGCACCCAGCGGGATACGCAGTATTTT. Translation: CASTQRDTQYF. The whole variable domain, filled in from reference TRBV28 and TRBJ2-3, reads DVKVTQSSRYLVKRTGEKVFLECVQDMDHENMFWYRQDPGLGLRLIYFSYDVKMKEKGDIPEGYSVSREKKERFSLILESASTNQTSMYLCASTQRDTQYFGPGTRLTVL.

CDR3 nucleotide sequence: TGTGCCAGCAGTTCCCCGGGACAGGGCTACTACGAGCAGTACTTC. This codes for CASSSPGQGYYEQYF. This chain uses TRBV27 with TRBJ2-7; TRBD1 matches 9 bases. The CDR3 sequence is 15 residues long. Germline CDR1 reads MNHEY; CDR2 reads SMNVEV (reference sequence). Trimming removed 4 bases from V and 3 bases from J; junction bases left unmatched: 7.

The genes are TRBV7-2 and TRBJ1-1, with 7 nucleotides matching TRBD1. The CDR3 covers 17 residues. Germline loops: CDR1 SGHTA, CDR2 FQGNSA. V shed 4 bases, J shed 4 bases, and the junction held 15 bases outside the gene matches. The CDR3 nucleotides are TGTGCCAGCAGCTCTTACGGACAGGTAATCATAAGCACTGAAGCTTTCTTT. Translating it yields CASSSYGQVIISTEAFF.

This clone was detected once. This chain links TRBV7-3 with TRBJ2-2; 13 positions agree with TRBD2. Germline V gene data show CDR1 as SGHTA and CDR2 as FQGTGA. With 4 bases clipped from V and 7 bases from J, the junction kept 12 bases outside the gene matches. The CDR3 extends over 18 amino acids. The CDR3 nucleotides read TGTGCCAGCAGCTCCGGACTAGCGGGAGAAACCAAGGTCGGGGAGCTGTTTTTT. Translation: CASSSGLAGETKVGELFF.

This clone was detected a few times. The genes are TRBV2 and TRBJ1-4; D remains unclear. The CDR3 has 12 residues. In germline, CDR1 is SNHLY, CDR2 FYNNEI. V lost 4 bases and J lost 5, with 5 bases in between. The CDR3 is CASSAQNEKLFF. The CDR3 DNA reads TGTGCCAGCAGTGCACAGAATGAAAAACTGTTTTTT.

V is TRBV4-3 and J is TRBJ2-7, with TRBD1 matching over 7 bases. CDR3 length: 15 residues. V gave up 1 base and J gave up 0 bases; unmatched junction bases: 3. Germline CDR1 is LGHNA and CDR2 is YSLEER. The CDR3 region has the DNA TGCGCCAGCAGCCAAGGACAGGGTAGCTCCTACGAGCAGTACTTC. It yields the protein CASSQGQGSSYEQYF.

The chain links TRBV7-9 to TRBJ1-2; D ambiguous. CDR1 and CDR2 from the germline V gene are SEHNR and FQNEAQ (reference sequence). This CDR3 region has 12 residues. V was cut by 5 bases and J by 0 bases, with 4 bases left in between. In nucleotides, the CDR3 is TGTGCCAGCAGCCAATCTAACTATGGCTACACCTTC. Translating gives CASSQSNYGYTF.

This chain links TRBV28 with TRBJ2-1, with 10 bases matching TRBD2. CDR1 is MDHEN and CDR2 is SYDVKM in the germline V gene. The junction had 4 bases not matched to a gene; V was cut back by 5 bases and J by 3 bases. The CDR3 totals 15 residues. CDR3 amino acids: CASSHLAGDYNEQFF. The CDR3 bases are TGTGCCAGCAGTCATCTAGCGGGAGACTACAATGAGCAGTTCTTC.

There are a few counts of this clone. The chain employs TRBV5-6 and TRBJ2-7; 10 positions agree with TRBD1. Germline-derived CDR1 and CDR2 are SGHDT and YYEEEE. The trim removed 5 bases at V and 7 bases at J, leaving 6 bases unmatched. The CDR3 is 13 amino acids. CDR3 loop: CASRLTGGAEQYF. CDR3 nucleotides: TGTGCCAGCAGACTGACAGGGGGCGCTGAGCAGTACTTC.

The chain has TRBV2 and TRBJ1-2, with TRBD1 identical over 10 bases. From germline, CDR1 is SNHLY and CDR2 FYNNEI. CDR3 size: 14 residues. The junction had 3 bases not matched to a gene; V was cut back by 6 bases and J by 2 bases. This chain's CDR3 is CASRPGQGNYGYTF. CDR3 in DNA: TGTGCCAGCAGGCCGGGACAGGGGAACTATGGCTACACCTTC.

The CDR3 reads CASSAQQGDRDTQYF. In nucleotides, the CDR3 is TGTGCCAGCAGTGCCCAACAGGGCGATAGAGATACGCAGTATTTT. This sequence joins TRBV2 and TRBJ2-3; tentatively, D is TRBD1 (6 bases). The CDR3 sequence is 15 residues long. V was clipped by 4 bases and J by 5 bases, with 16 bases between them. Germline CDR1 SNHLY, CDR2 FYNNEI.

In this sample, this clone turned up a few times. The chain has TRBV5-4 and TRBJ1-1; D call uncertain. Germline CDR1 reads SGHNT; CDR2 reads YYREEE (reference sequence). The ends were cut back, 1 base at V and 1 base at J, with 5 bases in the middle. This CDR3 contains 13 residues. The DNA for the CDR3 is TGTGCCAGCAGCTTGCCAGGGAACACTGAAGCTTTCTTT. Amino acid sequence: CASSLPGNTEAFF.

The chain is built from TRBV18 and TRBJ2-7; maybe TRBD2 (5 bases). CDR1 is KGHSH and CDR2 is LQKENI in the germline V gene. This CDR3 is built from 13 residues. Trimming removed 6 bases at V and 3 bases at J, with 12 bases between. The CDR3 protein is CASSILGDYEQYF. The CDR3 coding sequence is TGTGCCAGCTCCATCTTGGGAGACTACGAGCAGTACTTC.

The chain carries TRBV19 and TRBJ1-1; TRBD1 aligns across 11 bases. CDR3 size: 14 residues. The ends lost 4 bases at V and 5 bases at J; junction bases unmatched: 3. Germline loops: CDR1 LNHDA, CDR2 SQIVND (reference sequence). In nucleotides, the CDR3 is TGTGCCAGTAGTAGGACAGGGGGCTGGACTGAAGCTTTCTTT. This translates into CASSRTGGWTEAFF. Together with reference TRBV19 and TRBJ1-1, the CDR3 gives the full variable domain: DGGITQSPKYLFRKEGQNVTLSCEQNLNHDAMYWYRQDPGQGLRLIYYSQIVNDFQKGDIAEGYSVSREKKESFPLTVTSAQKNPTAFYLCASSRTGGWTEAFFGQGTRLTVV.

Regarding this clone: Other DNA variants within this sample encode the same CDR3. The chain recombines TRBV6-6 with TRBJ2-7; tentatively, D is TRBD2 (6 bases). Trimming shortened V by 2 bases and J by 2 bases, and 13 bases separated the two germline ends. This CDR3 has 15 amino acids. Per germline, CDR1 MNHNY and CDR2 SVGAGI (reference sequence). CDR3 sequence reads: CASSYPGRSAYEQYF. CDR3 sequence (DNA): TGTGCCAGCAGTTACCCCGGGAGAAGTGCCTACGAGCAGTACTTC.

This clone was observed once. The CDR3 here is CASTEWTGAYQPQHF. Here the CDR3 DNA reads TGTGCCAGTACAGAGTGGACAGGTGCCTATCAGCCCCAGCATTTT. The V and J genes are TRBV19 and TRBJ1-5, with 7 bases lining up with TRBD1. The CDR3 spans 15 residues. CDR1 LNHDA and CDR2 SQIVND come from the germline V gene (reference sequence). The junction had 11 bases not matched to a gene; V was cut back by 7 bases and J by 5 bases.

The chain employs TRBV2 and TRBJ2-5; D might be TRBD1 (6 bases). The J call could be wrong; TRBJ2-7 is a better fit for the DNA end. This CDR3 has 13 amino acids. Germline lookup yields CDR1 SNHLY and CDR2 FYNNEI. The CDR3 region is CASSDRFSYEQYF. The CDR3 nucleotides read TGTGCCAGCAGCGACAGGTTCTCCTACGAGCAGTACTTC.

This clone was seen repeatedly, ten times or more. The chain recombines TRBV19 with TRBJ2-3; maybe TRBD1 (5 bases). This CDR3 comprises 17 residues. Germline V lookup: CDR1 LNHDA, CDR2 SQIVND (reference sequence). V was cut by 4 bases and J by 0 bases, with 17 bases left in between. For the CDR3, the DNA is TGTGCCAGTAGTAAGGACACTCCAACTTCTAGCACAGATACGCAGTATTTT. Residues: CASSKDTPTSSTDTQYF. Full variable domain (outside the CDR3, taken from reference TRBV19 and TRBJ2-3): DGGITQSPKYLFRKEGQNVTLSCEQNLNHDAMYWYRQDPGQGLRLIYYSQIVNDFQKGDIAEGYSVSREKKESFPLTVTSAQKNPTAFYLCASSKDTPTSSTDTQYFGPGTRLTVL.

This clone was recorded once. This chain links TRBV9 with TRBJ1-6; D may be TRBD1 (5 bases). Per the germline V gene, CDR1 is SGDLS and CDR2 is YYNGEE. Trimming pared 4 bases from V and 6 bases from J, leaving 17 bases between. The CDR3 loop spans 16 amino acids. This chain's CDR3 is CASSPGVPAANSPLHF. For the CDR3, the DNA is TGTGCCAGCAGCCCGGGGGTGCCCGCGGCTAATTCACCCCTCCACTTT.

The chain uses TRBV2 and TRBJ2-3; no firm D call. V gave up 0 bases and J gave up 2 bases, with 9 bases separating them. Germline CDR1 is SNHLY and CDR2 is FYNNEI. This CDR3 is built from 15 residues. The CDR3 sequence is CASSEARAYTDTQYF. CDR3 DNA sequence: TGTGCCAGCAGTGAAGCGCGTGCCTACACAGATACGCAGTATTTT.

V is TRBV19 and J is TRBJ2-2; no reliable D call. In germline, CDR1 is LNHDA, CDR2 SQIVND (reference sequence). Trimming cost V 3 bases and J 5 bases, with 7 bases left between them. This CDR3 has 13 residues. CDR3 coding DNA: TGTGCCAGTAGTATGGCGGCGACCGGGGAGCTGTTTTTT. This sequence encodes CASSMAATGELFF.

This clone came up a few times. The genes are TRBV6-1 and TRBJ1-1, with 8 bases lining up with TRBD1. CDR1 and CDR2 from the germline V gene are MNHNS and SASEGT. The CDR3 extends over 14 amino acids. Trimming took 1 base from V and 6 from J; bases not matched to a gene: 4. The DNA for the CDR3 is TGTGCCAGCAGTGAAGGGACAGGGAGGTCTGAAGCTTTCTTT. Translated: CASSEGTGRSEAFF.

This chain links TRBV28 with TRBJ2-1; no clear D gene. CDR3 length: 12 residues. Per the germline V gene, CDR1 is MDHEN and CDR2 is SYDVKM. Deletions cut 6 bases from V and 15 bases from J, with 18 bases between. The CDR3 is CASRPQTDLRFF. The CDR3 DNA follows: TGTGCCAGCAGACCACAGACCGATTTGCGGTTCTTC.

This chain joins TRBV19 and TRBJ2-1; D gene ambiguous. CDR1 and CDR2 (germline): LNHDA, SQIVND (reference sequence). Trimming shortened V by 3 bases and J by 8 bases, and 5 bases separated the two germline ends. The CDR3 loop spans 11 amino acids. The CDR3 coding sequence is TGTGCCAGTAGTATGCAGGATGAGCAGTTCTTC. Protein: CASSMQDEQFF.

V and J are TRBV23-1 and TRBJ2-7; TRBD1 agrees at 8 bases. TRBV23-1 is given ORF status, its function remaining uncertain. Germline trimming cut 7 bases from V and 3 bases from J; bases unmatched to any gene: 11. CDR3 length: 15 amino acids. The CDR3, as DNA: TGCGCCAGCAACCCATATCGGACAGGGCGCTACGAGCAGTACTTC. It codes for CASNPYRTGRYEQYF.

The chain joins TRBV7-3 to TRBJ1-1; TRBD1 matches 8 bases. Germline V CDR1 and CDR2: SGHTA, FQGTGA. V shed 2 bases, J shed 0 bases, and the junction held 2 bases outside the gene matches. The CDR3 is made up of 15 amino acids. The CDR3 region is CASSLGTGMNTEAFF. The DNA of the CDR3 is TGTGCCAGCAGCTTAGGGACAGGCATGAACACTGAAGCTTTCTTT.